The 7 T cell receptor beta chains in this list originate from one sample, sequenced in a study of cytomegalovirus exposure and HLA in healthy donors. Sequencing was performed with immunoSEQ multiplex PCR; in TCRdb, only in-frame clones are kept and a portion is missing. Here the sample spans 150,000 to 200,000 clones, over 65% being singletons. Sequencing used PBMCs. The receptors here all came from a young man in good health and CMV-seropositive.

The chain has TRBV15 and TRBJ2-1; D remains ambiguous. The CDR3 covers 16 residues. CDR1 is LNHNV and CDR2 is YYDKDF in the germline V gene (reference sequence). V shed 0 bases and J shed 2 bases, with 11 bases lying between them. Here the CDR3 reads CATSREGSPAYNEQFF. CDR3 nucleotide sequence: TGTGCCACCAGCAGAGAGGGCTCCCCCGCCTACAATGAGCAGTTCTTC.

CDR3: CASSIDGRSYNEQFF. The CDR3 DNA reads TGTGCCAGTAGTATAGATGGGAGATCCTACAATGAGCAGTTCTTC. This sequence joins TRBV19 and TRBJ2-1; TRBD2 might be the D (5 bases). Trimming left V 0 bases short and J 1 base short, with 7 bases between. Germline-derived CDR1 and CDR2 are LNHDA and SQIVND (reference sequence). The CDR3 covers 15 residues.

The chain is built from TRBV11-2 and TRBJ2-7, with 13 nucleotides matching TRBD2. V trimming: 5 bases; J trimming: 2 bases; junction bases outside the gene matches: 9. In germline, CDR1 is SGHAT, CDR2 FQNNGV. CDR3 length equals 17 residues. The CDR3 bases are TGTGCCAGCAGCCCTCGCAGGACTAGCGGGAGACCCTACGAGCAGTACTTC. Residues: CASSPRRTSGRPYEQYF. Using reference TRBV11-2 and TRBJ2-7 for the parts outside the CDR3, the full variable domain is EAGVAQSPRYKIIEKRQSVAFWCNPISGHATLYWYQQILGQGPKLLIQFQNNGVVDDSQLPKDRFSAERLKGVDSTLKIQPAKLEDSAVYLCASSPRRTSGRPYEQYFGPGTRLTVT.

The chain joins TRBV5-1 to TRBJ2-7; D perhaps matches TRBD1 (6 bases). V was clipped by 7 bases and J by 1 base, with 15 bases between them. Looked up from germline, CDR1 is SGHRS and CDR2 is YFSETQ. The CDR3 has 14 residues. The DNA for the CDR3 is TGCGCCAGCCGAGGAGGACAGAAGTCCTACGAGCAGTACTTC. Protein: CASRGGQKSYEQYF.

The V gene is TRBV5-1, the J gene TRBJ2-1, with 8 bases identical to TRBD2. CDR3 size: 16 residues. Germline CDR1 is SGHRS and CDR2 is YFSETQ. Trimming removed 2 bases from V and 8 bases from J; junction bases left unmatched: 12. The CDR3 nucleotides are TGCGCCAGCAGCTTTAGGGTAGGAGCGGGAGTGGATGAGCAGTTCTTC. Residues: CASSFRVGAGVDEQFF.

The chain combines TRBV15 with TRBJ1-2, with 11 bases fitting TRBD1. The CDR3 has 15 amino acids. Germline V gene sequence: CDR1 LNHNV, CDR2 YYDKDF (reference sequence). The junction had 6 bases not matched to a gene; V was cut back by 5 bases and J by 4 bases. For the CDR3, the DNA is TGTGCCACCAGCGGTCATGGGACAGGGGGCTATGGCTACACCTTC. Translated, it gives CATSGHGTGGYGYTF. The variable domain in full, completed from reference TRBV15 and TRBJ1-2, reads DAMVIQNPRYQVTQFGKPVTLSCSQTLNHNVMYWYQQKSSQAPKLLFHYYDKDFNNEADTPDNFQSRRPNTSFCFLDIRSPGLGDTAMYLCATSGHGTGGYGYTFGSGTRLTVV.

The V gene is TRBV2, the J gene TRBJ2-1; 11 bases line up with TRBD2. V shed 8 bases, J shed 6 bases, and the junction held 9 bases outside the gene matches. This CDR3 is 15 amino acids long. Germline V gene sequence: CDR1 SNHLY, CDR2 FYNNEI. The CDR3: CASSNQGLAVNEQFF. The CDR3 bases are TGTGCCAGCTCCAATCAGGGACTAGCGGTCAATGAGCAGTTCTTC. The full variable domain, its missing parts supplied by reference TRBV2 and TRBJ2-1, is EPEVTQTPSHQVTQMGQEVILRCVPISNHLYFYWYRQILGQKVEFLVSFYNNEISEKSEIFDDQFSVERPDGSNFTLKIRSTKLEDSAMYFCASSNQGLAVNEQFFGPGTRLTVL.